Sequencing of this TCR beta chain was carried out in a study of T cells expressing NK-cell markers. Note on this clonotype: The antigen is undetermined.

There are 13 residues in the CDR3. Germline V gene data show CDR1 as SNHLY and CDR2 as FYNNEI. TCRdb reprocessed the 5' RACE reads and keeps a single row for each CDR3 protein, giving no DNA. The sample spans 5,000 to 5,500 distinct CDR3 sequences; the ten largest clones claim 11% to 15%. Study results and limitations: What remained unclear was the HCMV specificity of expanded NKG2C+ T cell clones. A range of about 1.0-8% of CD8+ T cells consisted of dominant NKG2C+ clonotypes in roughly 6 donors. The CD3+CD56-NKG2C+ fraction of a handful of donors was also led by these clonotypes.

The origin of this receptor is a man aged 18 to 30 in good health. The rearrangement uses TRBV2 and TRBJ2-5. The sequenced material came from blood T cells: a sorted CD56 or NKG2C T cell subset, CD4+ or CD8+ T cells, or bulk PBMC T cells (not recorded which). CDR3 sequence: CASSQGPLETQYF.